One sample yielded the 2 T cell receptor beta chains listed below, sequenced in a study of T cells in Graves' hyperthyroidism and ophthalmopathy. TCR beta CDR3 sequences were amplified from RNA transcripts. The study used the HTBI primer set for a first-round RT-PCR of the TCR CDR3. TCRdb passed the multiplex PCR reads through MiXCR, listing each CDR3 protein once. This sample has more than 500,000 distinct CDR3 sequences, with around 43% found just once. Sequencing input: peripheral blood or thyroid tissue (not recorded which). The receptor source for this set is an adult woman with Graves' disease, either hyperthyroidism or ophthalmopathy (not recorded which).

The chain carries TRBV29-1 and TRBJ1-2; tentative D call: TRBD1 (6 bases). The germline V and J ends were trimmed by 1 base and 8 bases, with 11 bases remaining between them. Germline V gives CDR1 SQVTM, CDR2 ANQGSEA. CDR3 length equals 12 residues. CDR3 in amino acids: CSVEGGAGGYTF. In nucleotides, the CDR3 is TGCAGCGTTGAAGGGGGGGCCGGAGGCTACACCTTC.

On this clonotype itself: The junction does not match germline at one end; this may be a read error. This chain links TRBV5-1 with TRBJ2-7; D is possibly TRBD2 (5 bases). There are 14 residues in the CDR3. In germline, CDR1 is SGHRS, CDR2 YFSETQ. In DNA, the CDR3 is TGTGCCAGCAGTTTGTATGGGAGCTCCTACGAGCAGTACTTC. Amino acid sequence: CASSLYGSSYEQYF.